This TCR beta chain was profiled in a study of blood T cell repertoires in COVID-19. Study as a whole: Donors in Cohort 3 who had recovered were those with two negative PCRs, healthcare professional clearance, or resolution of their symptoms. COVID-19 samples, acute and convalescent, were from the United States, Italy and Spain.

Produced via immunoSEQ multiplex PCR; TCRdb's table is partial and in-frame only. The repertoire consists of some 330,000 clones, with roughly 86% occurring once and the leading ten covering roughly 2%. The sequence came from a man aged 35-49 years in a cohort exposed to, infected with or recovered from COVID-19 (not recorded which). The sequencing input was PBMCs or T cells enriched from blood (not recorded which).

The CDR3 nucleotides read TGTGCCAGCAGCCTCTCCACAGGGCGGGTGGGCAATCAGCCCCAGCATTTT. Translating it yields CASSLSTGRVGNQPQHF. The chain recombines TRBV3-1 (or the pseudogene TRBV3-2) with TRBJ1-5; D is perhaps TRBD1 (6 bases). Trimming removed 4 bases from V and 2 bases from J, with 18 bases in between. Germline assignment: CDR1 LGHDT and CDR2 YNNKEL (reference sequence). CDR3 length: 17 amino acids.